The 21 T cell receptor beta chains presented below share a single source sample, sequenced in a study of T cells after yellow fever vaccination. TCRdb reprocessed the 5' RACE reads with MiXCR, giving one entry per CDR3 protein. The repertoire holds some 350,000 distinct CDR3 sequences, with around a tenth as singletons. Material: PBMCs, obtained on the day of the first yellow fever vaccination. Receptors originate from a young man who received the YFV17D yellow fever vaccine.

The chain links TRBV4-3 to TRBJ2-1; 7 positions agree with TRBD1. CDR1 and CDR2 (germline): LGHNA, YSLEER. The CDR3 covers 16 residues. V dropped 0 bases and J dropped 2; count of bases not matched to a gene: 4. CDR3 nucleotide sequence: TGCGCCAGCAGCCAAGATTCAGGACAGGCCTACAATGAGCAGTTCTTC. Protein product: CASSQDSGQAYNEQFF.

The table lists this clonotype with a few counts. The rearrangement links TRBV7-8 to TRBJ1-1; D gene ambiguous. CDR1 is SGHVS and CDR2 is FQNEAQ in the germline V gene. The CDR3 is 12 residues long. Trimming shortened V by 6 bases and J by 10 bases, and 15 bases separated the two germline ends. CDR3 protein: CASSLNGIIAFF. The DNA of the CDR3 is TGTGCCAGCAGTTTGAACGGGATTATAGCTTTCTTT.

This clonotype was seen at least ten times. The chain recombines TRBV5-1 with TRBJ2-7; D tentatively fits TRBD1 or TRBD2 (5 bases each). V was trimmed by 1 base and J by 7 bases, leaving 24 bases between them. The CDR3 has 17 amino acids. The germline V gene has CDR1 SGHRS and CDR2 YFSETQ. The CDR3 DNA follows: TGCGCCAGCAGCTTGCCTCTGGGACGGCCCACCCCGGGGGAGCAGTACTTC. Translating it yields CASSLPLGRPTPGEQYF.

This clonotype has only a few counts. The rearrangement uses TRBV6-5 and TRBJ2-7; 9 nucleotides match TRBD1. Germline CDR1 is MNHEY and CDR2 is SVGAGI. The trim removed 4 bases at V and 6 bases at J, leaving 7 bases unmatched. This CDR3 has 14 amino acids. CDR3: CASSSRTGEGEQYF. The CDR3 coding sequence is TGTGCCAGCAGTTCACGGACAGGGGAGGGCGAGCAGTACTTC.

A few counts support this clonotype. J is TRBJ2-4 and V is TRBV4-1; D is ambiguous. The V and J ends lost 3 bases and 0 bases respectively, with 15 bases between them. There are 17 residues in the CDR3. CDR1 MGHRA and CDR2 YSYEKL come from the germline V gene. The CDR3 loop reads CASSHANRFLAKNIQYF. In DNA, the CDR3 is TGCGCCAGCAGCCATGCTAACAGATTCCTAGCCAAAAACATTCAGTACTTC.

This clonotype was picked up a small number of times. This rearrangement joins TRBV11-2 to TRBJ2-2; D is possibly TRBD2 (5 bases). The V gene lost 5 bases and the J gene lost 4 bases, with 17 bases spanning the gap. CDR1 and CDR2 from the germline V gene are SGHAT and FQNNGV. The CDR3 consists of 16 residues. CDR3: CASSPQSGPLTGELFF. The CDR3 nucleotides are TGTGCCAGCAGCCCGCAGAGCGGACCCCTCACCGGGGAGCTGTTTTTT.

The chain links TRBV11-1 to TRBJ2-1; D is undetermined. This CDR3 has 12 amino acids. Per the germline V gene, CDR1 is SGHAT and CDR2 is FQDESV (reference sequence). Trimming stripped 2 bases from V and 10 bases from J, with 9 bases between. CDR3 protein: CASSLFGKEQFF. The CDR3 DNA reads as TGTGCCAGCAGCTTATTTGGCAAAGAGCAGTTCTTC. The full variable domain, in which reference TRBV11-1 and TRBJ2-1 provide the parts outside the CDR3, is EAEVAQSPRYKITEKSQAVAFWCDPISGHATLYWYRQILGQGPELLVQFQDESVVDDSQLPKDRFSAERLKGVDSTLKIQPAELGDSAMYLCASSLFGKEQFFGPGTRLTVL.

This clonotype was seen more than once but under ten times. This chain joins TRBV9 and TRBJ2-1, with TRBD2 matching over 8 bases. This CDR3 contains 18 residues. V was clipped by 2 bases and J by 0 bases; unmatched bases: 10. From germline, CDR1 is SGDLS and CDR2 YYNGEE. CDR3 protein: CASSVGLGGASSYNEQFF. For the CDR3, the DNA is TGTGCCAGCAGCGTGGGACTCGGGGGGGCAAGCTCCTACAATGAGCAGTTCTTC.

This clonotype was detected only a few times. The chain employs TRBV5-1 and TRBJ1-2; D gene ambiguous. With 0 bases removed from V and 4 bases from J, the gap between germline ends came to 10 bases. This CDR3 spans 14 amino acids. CDR1 and CDR2 from the germline V gene are SGHRS and YFSETQ. CDR3 region: CASSLAGRTYGYTF. The DNA of the CDR3 is TGCGCCAGCAGCTTGGCAGGCAGAACCTATGGCTACACCTTC. The whole variable domain, filled in from reference TRBV5-1 and TRBJ1-2, reads KAGVTQTPRYLIKTRGQQVTLSCSPISGHRSVSWYQQTPGQGLQFLFEYFSETQRNKGNFPGRFSGRQFSNSRSEMNVSTLELGDSALYLCASSLAGRTYGYTFGSGTRLTVV.

This clonotype was picked up a small number of times. This chain connects TRBV18 to TRBJ1-4; 7 bases match TRBD1. V was clipped by 3 bases and J by 7 bases; unmatched bases: 8. Germline V lookup: CDR1 KGHSH, CDR2 LQKENI. The CDR3 is 15 residues long. CDR3: CASSPERTGTEKLFF. In nucleotides, the CDR3 is TGTGCCAGCTCACCTGAACGGACAGGAACTGAAAAACTGTTTTTT.

This clonotype was counted a few times. The V call is TRBV4-1, the J call TRBJ2-7, with D possibly TRBD2 on 6 matching bases. The V gene lost 1 base and the J gene lost 5 bases, with 9 bases spanning the gap. The CDR3 sequence is 13 residues long. Per germline, CDR1 MGHRA and CDR2 YSYEKL. The CDR3, as DNA: TGCGCCAGCAGCCAAGTCGGGGGTCACGAGCAGTACTTC. Its translation: CASSQVGGHEQYF.

V usage is TRBV20-1 and J usage is TRBJ1-5, with D possibly TRBD1 on 6 matching bases. The germline V gene encodes CDR1 DFQATT and CDR2 SNEGSKA (reference sequence). Trimming stripped 0 bases from V and 2 bases from J, with 14 bases between. The CDR3 length is 16 residues. The CDR3 nucleotides read TGCAGTGCTAGAGATCTAGGGGGAGGGGGCAATCAGCCCCAGCATTTT. This encodes CSARDLGGGGNQPQHF.

V usage is TRBV29-1 and J usage is TRBJ2-3; either TRBD1 or TRBD2 may fit D (5 bases each). The CDR3 runs 16 residues. Between the trimmed V and J ends, which lost 0 bases and 4 bases, there was a span of 17 bases. Germline V gene lookup returns CDR1 SQVTM and CDR2 ANQGSEA. CDR3 nucleotide sequence: TGCAGCGTTGAAGATTGGGCTAGTGAGGGGTCAGATACGCAGTATTTT. It codes for CSVEDWASEGSDTQYF.

This clonotype has only a few counts. The CDR3 nucleotides are TGTGCCAGCAGCCTTAGGGAATCCACTGAAGCTTTCTTT. It yields the protein CASSLRESTEAFF. The chain uses TRBV6-2 or TRBV6-3 and TRBJ1-1, with D unresolved. Germline V lookup: CDR1 MNHEY, CDR2 SVGEGT. The CDR3 consists of 13 residues. Trimming stripped 6 bases from V and 4 bases from J, with 12 bases between.

This clonotype has just a few counts. This chain connects TRBV7-6 to TRBJ2-6, with D possibly matching TRBD1 (6 bases). V lost 0 bases and J 1 base, leaving 10 bases between the germline ends. CDR3 length: 17 amino acids. The germline gives CDR1 SGHVS, CDR2 FNYEAQ. This CDR3 is CASSLALDSSGANVLTF. Here the CDR3 DNA reads TGTGCCAGCAGCTTAGCTCTGGACAGTTCTGGGGCCAACGTCCTGACTTTC. Drawing the rest from reference TRBV7-6 and TRBJ2-6, the complete variable domain is GAGVSQSPRYKVTKRGQDVALRCDPISGHVSLYWYRQALGQGPEFLTYFNYEAQQDKSGLPNDRFSAERPEGSISTLTIQRTEQRDSAMYRCASSLALDSSGANVLTFGAGSRLTVL.

DNA for the CDR3: TGTGCCAGCAGCATAATAGCGGGGGGGAGCTCCTACGAGCAGTACGTC. Translation gives CASSIIAGGSSYEQYV. The chain uses TRBV21-1 and TRBJ2-7; the table's TRBD2 call for D was not verified on the DNA. TRBV21-1 is shown as a pseudogene. This CDR3 contains 16 residues.

This clonotype showed up many times. The rearrangement joins TRBV29-1 to TRBJ1-2; TRBD1 agrees at 8 bases. From germline, CDR1 is SQVTM and CDR2 ANQGSEA. V shed 7 bases, J shed 0 bases, and the junction held 4 bases outside the gene matches. The CDR3 runs to 13 residues. The DNA for the CDR3 is TGCAGCGCCCTACAGGGGGCTAACTATGGCTACACCTTC. Translating it yields CSALQGANYGYTF.

This chain joins TRBV4-1 and TRBJ2-1; no clear D gene. The germline CDR1 and CDR2 sequences are MGHRA and YSYEKL. V was cut by 4 bases and J by 6 bases, with 19 bases left in between. The CDR3 sequence is 16 residues long. The CDR3 DNA follows: TGCGCCAGCAGCCCAGAAAGCTCCCTCAGCCTCAATGAGCAGTTCTTC. This codes for CASSPESSLSLNEQFF.

The chain joins TRBV5-6 to TRBJ2-5; D is perhaps TRBD2 (6 bases). CDR1 and CDR2 (germline): SGHDT, YYEEEE. V was shortened by 4 bases and J by 3 bases, with 13 bases between the two germline ends. The CDR3 covers 14 residues. Written as DNA, the CDR3 is TGTGCCAGCAGCGTCCGGGGACTTAAAGAGACCCAGTACTTC. Its translation: CASSVRGLKETQYF. The whole variable domain, remainder taken from reference TRBV5-6 and TRBJ2-5, is DAGVTQSPTHLIKTRGQQVTLRCSPKSGHDTVSWYQQALGQGPQFIFQYYEEEERQRGNFPDRFSGHQFPNYSSELNVNALLLGDSALYLCASSVRGLKETQYFGPGTRLLVL.

This clonotype was counted a few times. CDR3 in amino acids: CASSLSNPVAGSLFSYEQYF. The CDR3 coding sequence is TGCGCCAGCAGCTTGAGTAACCCCGTTGCGGGGTCCCTATTCTCCTACGAGCAGTACTTC. The V gene is TRBV5-1, the J gene TRBJ2-7; D might be TRBD2 (6 bases). The CDR3 loop spans 20 amino acids. The V and J ends lost 1 base and 0 bases respectively, with 26 bases between them. From germline, CDR1 is SGHRS and CDR2 YFSETQ.

This clonotype has only a few counts. The chain links TRBV7-8 to TRBJ2-3; no definite D call. The V end was cut by 4 bases, the J end by 4 bases, with 3 bases between. The CDR3 has 11 residues. The germline V gene has CDR1 SGHVS and CDR2 FQNEAQ. The CDR3 reads CASSWPDTQYF. The CDR3 bases are TGTGCCAGCAGCTGGCCAGATACGCAGTATTTT.